This record looks at one T cell receptor (beta chain) sequence and its context. Its antigen remains unknown. This sample stems from a study of T cell responses to AZD1222 COVID-19 vaccine. CDR1 is SGHRS and CDR2 is YFSETQ in the germline V gene. This CDR3 is built from 14 residues. Trimming took off 4 bases at V and 7 bases at J, with 12 bases between the two ends. Profiled with immunoSEQ multiplex PCR; TCRdb holds only in-frame clones, not every one. The top ten hold roughly 3% of the sample, which has 120,000 or so clones, nearly 90% seen once. Notes on the study in general: Donors were largely white British and mainly female; clonal diversity was possibly underestimated. No day 14 peak samples; only post-peak repertoires were characterized. The study found vaccine-associated CD4 TCRs spanning spike, dominant at 160-218 and 743-854. In the spike-specific TCR repertoire, nearly half reportedly target unmutated variant regions.

The receptor's source is an adult in good health. The material was peripheral blood, obtained on day 0 of AZD1222 vaccination. The chain carries TRBV5-1 and TRBJ1-6; D call uncertain. Here the CDR3 DNA reads TGCGCCAGCAGCGATCTTTCCTGGAATTCACCCCTCCACTTT. Translated: CASSDLSWNSPLHF.